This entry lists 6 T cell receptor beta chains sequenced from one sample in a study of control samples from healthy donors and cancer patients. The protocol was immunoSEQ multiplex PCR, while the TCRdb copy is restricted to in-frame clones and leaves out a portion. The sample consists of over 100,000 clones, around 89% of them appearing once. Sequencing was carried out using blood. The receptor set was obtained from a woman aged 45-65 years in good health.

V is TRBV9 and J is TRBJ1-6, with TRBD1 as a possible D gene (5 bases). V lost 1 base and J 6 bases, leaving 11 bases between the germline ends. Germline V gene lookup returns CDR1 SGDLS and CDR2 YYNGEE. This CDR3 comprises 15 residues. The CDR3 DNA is TGTGCCAGCAGCGTACAAGCAGGGAGTAATTCACCCCTCCACTTT. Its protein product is CASSVQAGSNSPLHF.

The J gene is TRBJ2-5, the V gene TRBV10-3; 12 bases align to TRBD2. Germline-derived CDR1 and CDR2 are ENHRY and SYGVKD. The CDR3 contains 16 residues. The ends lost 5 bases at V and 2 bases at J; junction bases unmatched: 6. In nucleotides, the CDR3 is TGTGCCATCAGTACTAGCGGGGGGCTTTCACAAGAGACCCAGTACTTC. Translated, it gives CAISTSGGLSQETQYF.

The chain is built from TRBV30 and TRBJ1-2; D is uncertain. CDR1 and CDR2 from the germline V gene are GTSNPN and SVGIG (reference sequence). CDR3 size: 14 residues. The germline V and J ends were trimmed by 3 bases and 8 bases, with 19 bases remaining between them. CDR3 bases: TGTGCCTGGAGCCCGGGCCCAAGGACGTCAGGCTACACCTTC. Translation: CAWSPGPRTSGYTF.

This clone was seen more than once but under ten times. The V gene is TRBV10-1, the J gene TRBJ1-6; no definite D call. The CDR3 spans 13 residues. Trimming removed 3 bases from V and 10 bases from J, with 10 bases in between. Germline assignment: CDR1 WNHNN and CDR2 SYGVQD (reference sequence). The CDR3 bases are TGCGCCAGCAGTGAATACCGAGGCTCACCCCTCCACTTT. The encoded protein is CASSEYRGSPLHF.

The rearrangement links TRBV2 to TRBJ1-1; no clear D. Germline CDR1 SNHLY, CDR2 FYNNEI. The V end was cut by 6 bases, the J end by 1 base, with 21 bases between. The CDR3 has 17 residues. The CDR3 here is CASRMAVASSENTEAFF. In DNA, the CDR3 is TGTGCCAGCAGAATGGCGGTGGCCAGCTCGGAGAACACTGAAGCTTTCTTT.

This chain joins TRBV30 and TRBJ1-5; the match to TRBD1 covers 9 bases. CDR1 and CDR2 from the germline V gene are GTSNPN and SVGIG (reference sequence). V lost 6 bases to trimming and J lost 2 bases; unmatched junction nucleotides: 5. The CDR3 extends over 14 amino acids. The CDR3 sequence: CACSTGGGNQPQHF. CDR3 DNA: TGTGCCTGCAGTACAGGGGGCGGCAATCAGCCCCAGCATTTT.